Shown below are 14 T cell receptor beta chains from a single sample sequenced in a study of OX40 agonist ivuxolimab in advanced cancers. Only in-frame clones appear in the TCRdb table, and some are missing; sequencing was by immunoSEQ multiplex PCR. Here the sample spans 71,000 or so clones, roughly 93% being singletons. Sequencing was performed on CD4+ or CD8+ T cells sorted from blood, taken in a trial of the OX40 agonist ivuxolimab. Receptors originate from an adult with an advanced solid tumor such as melanoma, head and neck, liver or kidney cancer.

V gene TRBV6-6 combines with J gene TRBJ2-5, with no clear D. Germline V CDR1 and CDR2: MNHNY, SVGAGI (reference sequence). The CDR3 has 14 residues. The V gene lost 2 bases and the J gene lost 1 base, with 8 bases spanning the gap. CDR3 amino acids: CASSYVSTQETQYF. As DNA, the CDR3 is TGTGCCAGCAGTTACGTGTCTACCCAAGAGACCCAGTACTTC.

The chain employs TRBV5-4 and TRBJ1-2, with D unclear. Germline lookup yields CDR1 SGHNT and CDR2 YYREEE (reference sequence). There are 11 residues in the CDR3. Trimming stripped 7 bases from V and 2 bases from J, with 6 bases between. CDR3 loop: CASGTNYGYTF. CDR3 bases: TGTGCCAGCGGCACGAACTATGGCTACACCTTC. Full variable domain (missing parts from reference TRBV5-4 and TRBJ1-2): ETGVTQSPTHLIKTRGQQVTLRCSSQSGHNTVSWYQQALGQGPQFIFQYYREEENGRGNFPPRFSGLQFPNYSSELNVNALELDDSALYLCASGTNYGYTFGSGTRLTVV.

The chain recombines TRBV5-1 with TRBJ2-7, with 9 bases identical to TRBD1. With 7 bases clipped from V and 6 bases from J, the junction kept 5 bases outside the gene matches. The CDR3 contains 12 residues. Germline V gene data show CDR1 as SGHRS and CDR2 as YFSETQ. The CDR3 loop reads CASRDRVFEQYF. For the CDR3, the DNA is TGCGCCAGCCGGGACAGGGTTTTCGAGCAGTACTTC.

A few counts support this clone. The rearrangement uses TRBV4-1 and TRBJ1-1; no reliable D call. The germline CDR1 and CDR2 sequences are MGHRA and YSYEKL. This CDR3 is built from 14 residues. V shed 0 bases and J shed 1 base, with 6 bases lying between them. CDR3 DNA sequence: TGCGCCAGCAGCCAAGATGGCAGGAACACTGAAGCTTTCTTT. It specifies CASSQDGRNTEAFF.

The rearrangement uses TRBV5-1 and TRBJ1-3; D remains unclear. Germline CDR1 SGHRS, CDR2 YFSETQ. The CDR3 has 15 amino acids. Trimming pared 3 bases from V and 0 bases from J, leaving 10 bases between. CDR3 nucleotide sequence: TGCGCCAGCAGCTCGGACCGGAACTCTGGAAACACCATATATTTT. It translates to CASSSDRNSGNTIYF.

The V gene is TRBV7-8, the J gene TRBJ2-7; TRBD2 might be the D (6 bases). Germline lookup yields CDR1 SGHVS and CDR2 FQNEAQ. The CDR3 length is 15 residues. Deletions cut 0 bases from V and 2 bases from J, with 11 bases between. Here the CDR3 reads CASSLAPRGTYEQYF. CDR3 coding DNA: TGTGCCAGCAGCTTAGCCCCGCGGGGAACCTACGAGCAGTACTTC.

The genes are TRBV5-8 and TRBJ1-2; 8 bases map to TRBD1. This CDR3 spans 14 amino acids. V dropped 2 bases and J dropped 3; count of bases not matched to a gene: 3. The V gene's germline CDR1 is SGHTS and CDR2 YDEGEE. In DNA, the CDR3 is TGTGCCAGCAGCTTAATACAGGGGGACTATGGCTACACCTTC. It codes for CASSLIQGDYGYTF.

The V call is TRBV18, the J call TRBJ1-2, with D unclear. V was shortened by 0 bases and J by 5 bases, with 13 bases between the two germline ends. This CDR3 is 15 amino acids long. Germline V gives CDR1 KGHSH, CDR2 LQKENI. The CDR3 DNA reads as TGTGCCAGCTCACCACCTGCGGACCCCTTTTATGGCTACACCTTC. Translated: CASSPPADPFYGYTF. Complete variable domain (other parts from reference TRBV18 and TRBJ1-2): NAGVMQNPRHLVRRRGQEARLRCSPMKGHSHVYWYRQLPEEGLKFMVYLQKENIIDESGMPKERFSAEFPKEGPSILRIQQVVRGDSAAYFCASSPPADPFYGYTFGSGTRLTVV.

The rearrangement links TRBV5-6 to TRBJ1-2, with TRBD1 identical over 8 bases. The trim removed 2 bases at V and 6 bases at J, leaving 6 bases unmatched. The CDR3 contains 14 residues. Germline V gives CDR1 SGHDT, CDR2 YYEEEE. The chain's CDR3 is CASSFLGQEDGYTF. In DNA form, the CDR3 reads TGTGCCAGCAGCTTTCTGGGACAGGAGGATGGCTACACCTTC.

The chain links TRBV29-1 to TRBJ1-4; D is possibly TRBD1 (5 bases). The V gene lost 5 bases and the J gene lost 8 bases, with 9 bases spanning the gap. Germline lookup yields CDR1 SQVTM and CDR2 ANQGSEA. This CDR3 has 11 amino acids. CDR3 sequence: CSVTGEEKLFF. For the CDR3, the DNA is TGCAGCGTTACGGGGGAGGAAAAACTGTTTTTT.

This sequence joins TRBV27 and TRBJ2-1; 8 nucleotides line up with TRBD2. This CDR3 region has 14 residues. After removal of 8 bases from V and 2 bases from J, the junction contained 5 bases not matched to a gene. In germline, CDR1 is MNHEY, CDR2 SMNVEV (reference sequence). CDR3 amino acids: CASSAGGAYNEQFF. The CDR3 DNA sequence: TGTGCCAGCTCGGCGGGGGGAGCCTACAATGAGCAGTTCTTC.

The genes are TRBV4-1 and TRBJ1-2; a weak D match, TRBD1 (5 bases). V was cut by 0 bases and J by 4 bases, with 15 bases left in between. The CDR3 has 16 amino acids. CDR1 and CDR2 (germline): MGHRA, YSYEKL. The CDR3, as DNA: TGCGCCAGCAGCCAAGAACGAGGGGCAGGAACCTATGGCTACACCTTC. It translates to CASSQERGAGTYGYTF.

The gene calls are TRBV9 and TRBJ2-2, with D possibly TRBD1 on 6 matching bases. The V and J ends lost 4 bases and 1 base respectively, with 17 bases between them. Germline V gives CDR1 SGDLS, CDR2 YYNGEE. This CDR3 region has 17 residues. The CDR3 loop is CASSLNRDTQNTGELFF. The CDR3 DNA reads as TGTGCCAGCAGCCTAAACCGGGACACCCAGAACACCGGGGAGCTGTTTTTT.

The V and J genes are TRBV4-1 and TRBJ2-1; the match to TRBD2 covers 8 bases. This CDR3 comprises 16 residues. Germline trimming cut 0 bases from V and 3 bases from J; bases unmatched to any gene: 4. CDR1 is MGHRA, CDR2 YSYEKL, per germline. Here the CDR3 reads CASSQDLTSGYNEQFF. In nucleotides, the CDR3 is TGCGCCAGCAGCCAAGATCTTACTAGCGGCTACAATGAGCAGTTCTTC.